This T cell receptor beta chain was observed in a study of PD-1 blockade in mismatch repair-deficient tumors. Background on the study: Enrolled about 2013-2016, patients had progressing, pretreated mismatch repair-deficient cancers of about a dozen types. Points from the study as a whole: Tumor-resident clones, often absent from pretreatment blood, expanded after pembrolizumab and then contracted.

Using immunoSEQ multiplex PCR, the repertoire was profiled, and TCRdb retains in-frame clones only, with some absent. The table includes around 25,000 clones, about 88% detected once. V was cut by 6 bases and J by 5 bases, with 16 bases left in between. The germline gives CDR1 LNHDA, CDR2 SQIVND (reference sequence). CDR3 length: 14 residues. Worth noting for this clone: What it binds is unknown.

PCR or immunohistochemistry showed mismatch repair deficiency in every enrolled patient. TCR sequencing covered a few patients who responded to pembrolizumab. Sequenced material: PBMCs, taken before pembrolizumab treatment. This chain joins TRBV19 and TRBJ2-5, with D possibly being TRBD2 (6 bases). The source is an adult with mismatch repair-deficient cancer. Written as DNA, the CDR3 is TGTGCCAGTAGCCGGGGCCGGGAGACGGAGACCCAGTACTTC. This gives the protein CASSRGRETETQYF.